The sequence of this T cell receptor (beta chain) was determined in a study of blood T cell repertoires in COVID-19. Here immunoSEQ multiplex PCR was the method, and the copy in TCRdb shows in-frame clones only, minus some. The data hold some 150,000 clones, with 80% to 85% observed a single time. CDR1 MDHEN and CDR2 SYDVKM come from the germline V gene. This CDR3 region has 16 residues. V was clipped by 6 bases and J by 0 bases; unmatched bases: 10. The chain links TRBV28 to TRBJ1-2; 7 nucleotides agree with TRBD1. Source material: peripheral blood. The receptor comes from a woman aged 65 to 85 with COVID-19, enrolled during active disease. The CDR3 nucleotides are TGTGCCAGCAGCTCCCCCTGGGGACAGACTAACTATGGCTACACCTTC. It encodes CASSSPWGQTNYGYTF.